This paragraph covers one T cell receptor beta chain sequence. The TCR beta repertoire was assessed by survey-level immunoSEQ sequencing. Sequencing was performed with immunoSEQ multiplex PCR; in TCRdb, only in-frame clones are kept and a portion is missing. The sample shows tens of thousands of clones, around 93% of them seen only once. The CDR3 loop spans 15 amino acids. V dropped 0 bases and J dropped 0 bases, with 10 bases sitting between them. Germline V CDR1 and CDR2: SGHRS, YFSETQ. Sequences were obtained from PBMCs. The receptor's source is a man aged 40-49 years with rheumatoid arthritis. V and J are TRBV5-1 and TRBJ2-7; a weak D match, TRBD2 (5 bases). This CDR3 reads CASSLVGSPSYEQYF. CDR3 nucleotide sequence: TGCGCCAGCAGCTTGGTGGGGAGTCCCTCCTACGAGCAGTACTTC.